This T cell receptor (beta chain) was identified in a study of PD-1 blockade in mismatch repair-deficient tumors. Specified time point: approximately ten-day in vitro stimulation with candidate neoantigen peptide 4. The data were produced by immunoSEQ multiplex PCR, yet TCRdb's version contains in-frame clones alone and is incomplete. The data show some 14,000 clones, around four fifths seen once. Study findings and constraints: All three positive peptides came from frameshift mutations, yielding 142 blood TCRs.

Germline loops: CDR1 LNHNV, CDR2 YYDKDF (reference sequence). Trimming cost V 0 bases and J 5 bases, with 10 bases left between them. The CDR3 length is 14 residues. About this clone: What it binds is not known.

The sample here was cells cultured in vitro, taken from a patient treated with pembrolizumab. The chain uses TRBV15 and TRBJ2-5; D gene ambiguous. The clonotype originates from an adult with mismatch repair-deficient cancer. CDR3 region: CATSRDMALETQYF. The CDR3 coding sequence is TGTGCCACCAGCAGAGATATGGCCTTGGAGACCCAGTACTTC.